This is a list of T cell receptor beta chains from one sample in a study of T cells in localized non-small cell lung cancer. Some clones are missing from TCRdb's copy, which holds only in-frame ones; the method was immunoSEQ multiplex PCR. The data show some 25,000 clones, approximately 83% seen once. The sample consisted of peripheral blood, taken before any cancer treatment. All receptors derive from a male donor older than 55 with stage II squamous cell lung carcinoma. Each CDR3 is given with its conserved first and last residue. Each record gives: V gene, J gene, CDR3 length, CDR3 protein.

>TRBV28|TRBJ1-1|14
CASSLSRGDTEAFF
>TRBV27|TRBJ2-6|14
CASRDRAGANVLTF
>TRBV2|TRBJ1-6|13
CASTGLDNSPLHF
>TRBV30|TRBJ2-3|13
CALRMGPGDTQYF
>TRBV4-3|TRBJ2-2|17
CASSQELGGANTGELFF
>TRBV9|TRBJ2-7|16
CASTQGTSGDTYEQYF
>TRBV7-8|TRBJ2-1|16
CASSAVGDRAMNEQFF
>TRBV7-7|TRBJ2-7|14
CASSLAPGPYEQYF
>TRBV7-9|TRBJ1-2|14
CASSSSGSNYGYTF
>TRBV4-2|TRBJ2-5|16
CASSQDRLAGGGTQYF
>TRBV19|TRBJ1-5|15
CASRTTAFSNQPQHF
>TRBV13|TRBJ1-4|13
CASSLEPSGTLFF
>TRBV28|TRBJ2-2|15
CASSELAGGPGELFF
>TRBV4-3|TRBJ2-2|16
CASSLNRQGGTGELFF
>TRBV28|TRBJ1-2|13
CASSLTGNYGYTF
>TRBV20-1|TRBJ2-5|11
CSARGGETQYF
>TRBV27|TRBJ2-2|19
CASTQMGLAGGQSTGELFF
>TRBV9|TRBJ2-1|15
CASSVAQGSYNEQFF
>TRBV2|TRBJ2-5|11
CASSSRKTQYF
>TRBV13|TRBJ2-1|21
CASSTYLRTSGKSPPYNEQFF
>TRBV6-1|TRBJ2-5|11
CAGWGGETQYF
>TRBV6-5|TRBJ2-3|15
CASRSAGLYTDTQYF
>TRBV19|TRBJ1-3|13
CASTLVSGNTIYF
>TRBV19|TRBJ2-3|15
CASSTTRRSPDTQYF
>TRBV4-3|TRBJ2-3|15
CASSQDKSSADTQYF
>TRBV28|TRBJ2-7|17
CASSFPSVTSGMYEQYF
>TRBV7-8|TRBJ1-2|13
CASSLSPGDGYTF
>TRBV7-9|TRBJ2-3|16
CASSLRAGGHPDTQYF